This TCR beta chain was documented in a study of T cells in women clearing cervical HPV infection. In the study overall: HLA type stays a possible confounder, typing being limited.

Study observations and caveats: Repertoire richness, not evenness, was significantly elevated in CIN3+ cases versus controls. Associations may precede or follow infection; HPV-specific or memory T cells were not isolated.

All participants had a single incident cervical HPV16 infection, and prevalent HPV16 infections were excluded. Comment on this clone: As yet, its antigen is unknown. The CDR3 extends 3 residues past the end of the read, so its final part is completed from the germline J gene.

This CDR3 is 12 amino acids long. CDR1 and CDR2 (germline): SGHAT, FQNNGV. Method: immunoSEQ multiplex PCR; TCRdb's copy keeps in-frame clones and lacks some. Its table lists roughly 30,000 clones. Specimen: blood buffy coat. The rearrangement uses TRBV11-2 and TRBJ2-3, with D uncertain. The source is a woman between 18 and 70 years old with a cervical HPV16 infection that either progressed to CIN3+ or cleared (not recorded which). CDR3 region: CASSQHQETQYF. The part of the CDR3 DNA that was read is TGTGCCAGCAGCCAACACCAAGAGACG. Together with reference TRBV11-2 and TRBJ2-3, the CDR3 gives the full variable domain: EAGVAQSPRYKIIEKRQSVAFWCNPISGHATLYWYQQILGQGPKLLIQFQNNGVVDDSQLPKDRFSAERLKGVDSTLKIQPAKLEDSAVYLCASSQHQETQYFGPGTRLTVL.